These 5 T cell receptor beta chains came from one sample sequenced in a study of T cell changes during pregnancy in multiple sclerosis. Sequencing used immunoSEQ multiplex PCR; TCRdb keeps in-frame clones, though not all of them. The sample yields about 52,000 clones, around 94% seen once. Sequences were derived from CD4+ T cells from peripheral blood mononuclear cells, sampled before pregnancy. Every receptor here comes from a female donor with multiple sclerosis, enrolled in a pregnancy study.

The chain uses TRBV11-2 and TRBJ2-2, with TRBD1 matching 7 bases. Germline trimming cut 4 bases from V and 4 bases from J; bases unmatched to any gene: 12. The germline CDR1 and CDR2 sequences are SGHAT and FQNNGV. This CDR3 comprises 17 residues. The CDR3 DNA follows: TGTGCCAGCAGCTCCCTTAGGACAGGTCCCCTCACCGGGGAGCTGTTTTTT. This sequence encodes CASSSLRTGPLTGELFF.

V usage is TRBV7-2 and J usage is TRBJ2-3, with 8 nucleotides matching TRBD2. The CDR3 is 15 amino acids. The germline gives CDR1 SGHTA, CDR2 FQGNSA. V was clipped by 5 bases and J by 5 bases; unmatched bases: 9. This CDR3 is CASSRGAGAGDTQYF. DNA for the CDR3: TGTGCCAGCAGCCGAGGAGCGGGAGCTGGAGATACGCAGTATTTT.

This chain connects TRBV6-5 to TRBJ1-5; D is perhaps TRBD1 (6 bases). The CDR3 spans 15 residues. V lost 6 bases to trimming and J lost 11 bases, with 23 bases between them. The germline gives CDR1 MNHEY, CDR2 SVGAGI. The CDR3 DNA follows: TGTGCCAGCAGACCCGACAGGTCCCAGGTCGTAGCCCAGCATTTT. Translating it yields CASRPDRSQVVAQHF.

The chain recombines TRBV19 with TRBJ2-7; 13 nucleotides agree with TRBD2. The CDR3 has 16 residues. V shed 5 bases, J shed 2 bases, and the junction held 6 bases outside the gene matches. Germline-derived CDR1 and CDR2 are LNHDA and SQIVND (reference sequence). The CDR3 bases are TGTGCCAGTAGTCCTCGGACTAGCGGGAGAACCTACGAGCAGTACTTC. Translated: CASSPRTSGRTYEQYF.

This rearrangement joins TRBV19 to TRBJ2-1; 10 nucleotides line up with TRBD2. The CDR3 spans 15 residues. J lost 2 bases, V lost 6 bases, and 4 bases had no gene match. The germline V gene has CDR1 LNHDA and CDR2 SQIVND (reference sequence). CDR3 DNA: TGTGCCAGTAGATCAGGGACTAGCGCCTACAATGAGCAGTTCTTC. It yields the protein CASRSGTSAYNEQFF.